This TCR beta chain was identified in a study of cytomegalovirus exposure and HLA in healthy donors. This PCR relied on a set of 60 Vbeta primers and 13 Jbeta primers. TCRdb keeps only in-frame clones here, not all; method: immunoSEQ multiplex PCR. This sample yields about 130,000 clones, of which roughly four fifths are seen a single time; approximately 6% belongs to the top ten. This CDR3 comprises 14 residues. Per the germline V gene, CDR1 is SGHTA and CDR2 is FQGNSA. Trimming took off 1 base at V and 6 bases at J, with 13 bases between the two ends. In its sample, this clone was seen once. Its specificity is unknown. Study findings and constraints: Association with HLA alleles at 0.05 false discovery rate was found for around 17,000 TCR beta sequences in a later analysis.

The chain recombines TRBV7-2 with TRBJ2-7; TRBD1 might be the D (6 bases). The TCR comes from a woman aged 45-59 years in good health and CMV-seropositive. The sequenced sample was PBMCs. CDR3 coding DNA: TGTGCCAGCAGCTTAGTAGGCCAGGGGCTCGAGCAGTACTTC. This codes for CASSLVGQGLEQYF. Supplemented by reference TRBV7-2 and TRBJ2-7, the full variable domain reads GAGVSQSPSNKVTEKGKDVELRCDPISGHTALYWYRQSLGQGLEFLIYFQGNSAPDKSGLPSDRFSAERTGGSVSTLTIQRTQQEDSAVYLCASSLVGQGLEQYFGPGTRLTVT.